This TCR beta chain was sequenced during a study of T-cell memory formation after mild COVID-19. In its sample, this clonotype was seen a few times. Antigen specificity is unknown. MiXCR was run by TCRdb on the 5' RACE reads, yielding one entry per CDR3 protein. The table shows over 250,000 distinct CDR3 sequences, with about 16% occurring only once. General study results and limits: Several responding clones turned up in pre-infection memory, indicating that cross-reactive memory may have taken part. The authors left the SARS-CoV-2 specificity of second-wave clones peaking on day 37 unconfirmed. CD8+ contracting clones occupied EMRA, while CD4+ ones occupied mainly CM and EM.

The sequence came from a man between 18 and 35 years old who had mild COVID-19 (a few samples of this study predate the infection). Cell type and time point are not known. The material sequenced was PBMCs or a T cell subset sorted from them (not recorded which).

The CDR3 DNA reads TGTGCCAGCAGCTCCGGCATTCCCTACGAGCAGTACTTC. Its translation is CASSSGIPYEQYF. This chain links TRBV6-6 with TRBJ2-7; D is unclear. Between the trimmed V and J ends, which lost 6 bases and 2 bases, there was a span of 11 bases. CDR1 and CDR2 (germline): MNHNY, SVGAGI (reference sequence). The CDR3 is 13 residues long.